The T cell receptor (beta chain) described here comes from a study of blood T cell repertoires in COVID-19. As for the study in general: Whether acute or convalescent, the COVID-19 samples came from the United States, Italy and Spain.

The J segment lost 5 bases and the V segment lost 3 bases, leaving 10 bases of the junction unmatched. Looked up from germline, CDR1 is SGDLS and CDR2 is YYNGEE. CDR3 length equals 15 residues. In the authors' workflow: It was from reference gene primer amplification that nucleated cell counts were estimated. The repertoire was sequenced with immunoSEQ multiplex PCR; TCRdb's copy has only in-frame clones and lacks some. V, J and clone size were drawn from that table, and D and trimming were deduced from the DNA. The profile shows fewer than 500,000 clones, 75% to 90% of them singletons. The material sequenced was peripheral blood. This TCR was sampled from a woman younger than 45 with acute or convalescent COVID-19. The chain uses TRBV9 and TRBJ1-2, with 7 positions matching TRBD1. The CDR3 reads CASSATSGTDYGYTF. The CDR3, as DNA: TGTGCCAGCAGCGCAACTTCCGGGACAGATTATGGCTACACCTTC.